The TCR beta chain described here comes from a study of Graves' ophthalmopathy and Graves' hyperthyroidism. From fresh peripheral blood, roughly 9.3 ml in volume, the PBMCs were obtained. This clonotype has just one count. A junction boundary mismatches the germline segment, possibly from a read error. Beta-chain TCR CDR3 regions were amplified from RNA transcripts. First-round RT-PCR relied on HTBI primers, and a second-round multiplex PCR came next. TCRdb analysed the multiplex PCR reads with MiXCR anew, one entry per CDR3 protein. The data contain 600,000 to 950,000 distinct CDR3 sequences, 40% of them singletons. The receptor's source is an adult man with Graves' ophthalmopathy. Sequenced: peripheral blood.

The CDR3, as DNA: TGTGCCACCACAGAGACACAAAACCCTGGAAACACCATATACTTT. Its protein is CATTETQNPGNTIYF. The chain links TRBV24-1 to TRBJ1-3; D gene ambiguous. CDR1 and CDR2 (germline): KGHDR, SFDVKD. This CDR3 region has 15 residues.